This TCR beta chain was found in a study of control samples from healthy donors and cancer patients. The repertoire was sequenced with immunoSEQ multiplex PCR; TCRdb's copy has only in-frame clones and lacks some. The sample lists about 160,000 clones, 94% occurring once. The germline CDR1 and CDR2 sequences are LNHDA and SQIVND (reference sequence). V lost 7 bases, J lost 1 base, and 10 bases lay in between. CDR3 length: 13 residues. The sequence came from a woman between 35 and 50 years old in good health. V usage is TRBV19 and J usage is TRBJ1-2; D not certain. Sequencing was performed on blood. CDR3 sequence reads: CASNRQLNYGYTF. Written as DNA, the CDR3 is TGTGCCAGTAATCGGCAGCTTAACTATGGCTACACCTTC.